Listed below are T cell receptor beta chains from one sample, sequenced in a study of OX40 agonist ivuxolimab in advanced cancers. Using immunoSEQ multiplex PCR, the repertoire was profiled, and TCRdb retains in-frame clones only, with some absent. This sample has about 20,000 clones, with approximately 90% found just once. Here the sequenced sample was CD4+ or CD8+ T cells sorted from blood, taken in a trial of the OX40 agonist ivuxolimab. The receptors here all came from an adult with an advanced solid tumor such as melanoma, head and neck, liver or kidney cancer. CDR3s include the opening cysteine and the closing phenylalanine or tryptophan. The D gene is left open where the match is weak. Clone sizes are given selectively: once, few, many, or a class where the clone is expanded.

v_call	d_call	clone_size	j_call	cdr3_nt	cdr3_aa
TRBV27	TRBD1	.	TRBJ1-6	TGTGCCAGCAGACCACAGGGACAGGGCTATAATTCACCCCTCCACTTT	CASRPQGQGYNSPLHF
TRBV7-2	.	once	TRBJ2-7	TGTGCCAGCAGCTTATCTAGTAACTCCTACGAGCAGTACTTC	CASSLSSNSYEQYF
TRBV30	TRBD1	.	TRBJ1-3	TGTGCCTGGAGTACCGGGACAGGGTCCTCTGGAAACACCATATATTTT	CAWSTGTGSSGNTIYF
TRBV19	.	.	TRBJ1-1	TGTGCCAGTAGGGGGGGCTACACTGAAGCTTTCTTT	CASRGGYTEAFF
TRBV4-1	TRBD1	.	TRBJ2-7	TGCGCCAGCAGCCAAGATCCCGGGACAGGGGTGAACGAGCAGTACTTC	CASSQDPGTGVNEQYF
TRBV4-2	.	once	TRBJ2-1	TGTGCCAGCATCGGGCGGTACAATGAGCAGTTCTTC	CASIGRYNEQFF
TRBV7-2	.	.	TRBJ2-2	TGTGCCAGCAGCTGGGAACGGCTGAACACCGGGGAGCTGTTTTTT	CASSWERLNTGELFF
TRBV5-1	.	.	TRBJ1-1	TGCGCCAGCATCCGGCCTGGGGTCGACACTGAAGCTTTCTTT	CASIRPGVDTEAFF
TRBV5-4	.	.	TRBJ2-5	TGTGCCAGCAGCTTCGTGGGGGGGCTAGAGACCCAGTACTTC	CASSFVGGLETQYF
TRBV7-9	.	.	TRBJ2-2	TGTGCCAGCAGCCCCTCCCAGGGCCTCGGGGAGCTGTTTTTT	CASSPSQGLGELFF
TRBV7-2	TRBD1	.	TRBJ1-6	TGTGCCAGCAGCCAGGCGCGGGGACAGGGTTCACCCCTCCACTTT	CASSQARGQGSPLHF
TRBV7-9	.	.	TRBJ2-1	TGTGCCAGCATCGACAGGGGAGGGTATGAGCAGTTCTTC	CASIDRGGYEQFF
TRBV19	.	.	TRBJ1-6	TGTGCCAGTAGTTGGCGCTCCTATAATTCACCCCTCCACTTT	CASSWRSYNSPLHF
TRBV7-9	.	.	TRBJ2-7	TGTGCCAGCAGCGCGGACAGCGACGAGCAGTACTTC	CASSADSDEQYF
TRBV7-2	.	.	TRBJ2-2	TGTGCCAGCAGCTCCCCAGGGTATCACACCGGGGAGCTGTTTTTT	CASSSPGYHTGELFF